A single T cell receptor (beta chain) is shown here with its context. This specimen belongs to a study of blood T cell repertoires in COVID-19. The wider study: Specimens from acute and convalescent COVID-19 originated in the United States, Italy and Spain. T cells, B-cell-depleted T cells, or PBMCs provided the cDNA or gDNA that served as material.

In the authors' workflow: Amplification with reference gene primers provided the estimates of nucleated cell counts. TCRdb keeps only in-frame clones here, not all; method: immunoSEQ multiplex PCR. V, J and clone size are those of that table, while D and trimming were read from the DNA. The data hold about 78,000 clones, with almost 90% observed a single time. This receptor was identified in a woman at least 80 years old with active or convalescent COVID-19. The sequenced sample consisted of peripheral blood.

CDR3 nucleotides: TGTGCCAGCAGTTCGGTCGTATACGAGCAGTACTTC. Encoded protein: CASSSVVYEQYF. The genes are TRBV28 and TRBJ2-7; D gene unclear. The germline V gene encodes CDR1 MDHEN and CDR2 SYDVKM. CDR3 length: 12 amino acids. Trimming shortened V by 4 bases and J by 4 bases, and 8 bases separated the two germline ends.